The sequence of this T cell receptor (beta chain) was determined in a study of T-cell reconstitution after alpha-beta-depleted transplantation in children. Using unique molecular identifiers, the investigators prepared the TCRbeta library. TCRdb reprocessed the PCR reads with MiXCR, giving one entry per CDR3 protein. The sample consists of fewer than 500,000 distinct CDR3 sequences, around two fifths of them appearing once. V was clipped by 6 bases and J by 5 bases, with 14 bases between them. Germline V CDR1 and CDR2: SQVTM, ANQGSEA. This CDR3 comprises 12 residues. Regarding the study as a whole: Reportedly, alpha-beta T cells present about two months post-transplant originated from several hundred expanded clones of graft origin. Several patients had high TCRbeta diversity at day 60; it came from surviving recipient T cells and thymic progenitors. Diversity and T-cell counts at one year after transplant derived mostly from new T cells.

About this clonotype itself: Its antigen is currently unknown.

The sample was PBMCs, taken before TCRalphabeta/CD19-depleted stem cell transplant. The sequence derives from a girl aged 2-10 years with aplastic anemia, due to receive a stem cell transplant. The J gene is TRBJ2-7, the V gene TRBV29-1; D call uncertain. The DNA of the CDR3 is TGCAGCGTGGGCCAAGGTATACACGAGCAGTACTTC. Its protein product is CSVGQGIHEQYF.